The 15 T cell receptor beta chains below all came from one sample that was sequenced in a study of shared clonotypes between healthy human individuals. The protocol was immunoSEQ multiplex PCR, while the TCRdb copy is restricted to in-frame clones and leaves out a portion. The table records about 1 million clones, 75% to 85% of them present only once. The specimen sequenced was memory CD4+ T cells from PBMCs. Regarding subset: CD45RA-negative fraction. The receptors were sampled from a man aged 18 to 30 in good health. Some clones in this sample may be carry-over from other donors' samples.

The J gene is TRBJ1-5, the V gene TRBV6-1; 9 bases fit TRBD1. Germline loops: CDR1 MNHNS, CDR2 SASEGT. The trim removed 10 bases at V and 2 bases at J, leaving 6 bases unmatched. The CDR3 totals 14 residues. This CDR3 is CATETGGRNQPQHF. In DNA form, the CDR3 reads TGTGCCACCGAAACAGGGGGCCGCAATCAGCCCCAGCATTTT.

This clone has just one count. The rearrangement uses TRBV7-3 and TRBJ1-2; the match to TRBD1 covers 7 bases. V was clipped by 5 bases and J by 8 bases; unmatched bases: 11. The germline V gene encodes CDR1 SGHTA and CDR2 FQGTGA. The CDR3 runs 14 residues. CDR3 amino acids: CASSPTGAVGGYTF. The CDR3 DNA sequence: TGTGCCAGCAGCCCTACAGGGGCGGTCGGCGGCTACACCTTC. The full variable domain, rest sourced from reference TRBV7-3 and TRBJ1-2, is GAGVSQTPSNKVTEKGKYVELRCDPISGHTALYWYRQSLGQGPEFLIYFQGTGAADDSGLPNDRFFAVRPEGSVSTLKIQRTERGDSAVYLCASSPTGAVGGYTFGSGTRLTVV.

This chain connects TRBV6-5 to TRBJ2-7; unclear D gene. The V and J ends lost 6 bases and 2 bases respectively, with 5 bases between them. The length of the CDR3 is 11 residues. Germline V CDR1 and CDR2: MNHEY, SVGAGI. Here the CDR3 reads CASRGAYEQYF. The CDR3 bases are TGTGCCAGCAGGGGTGCCTACGAGCAGTACTTC.

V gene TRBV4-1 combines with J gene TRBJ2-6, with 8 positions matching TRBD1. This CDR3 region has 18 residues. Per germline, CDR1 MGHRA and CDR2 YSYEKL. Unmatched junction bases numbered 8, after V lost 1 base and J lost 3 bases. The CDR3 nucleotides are TGCGCCAGCAGCCAAGGCGCTCAGGGGGCCGGTGGGGCCAACGTCCTGACTTTC. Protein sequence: CASSQGAQGAGGANVLTF.

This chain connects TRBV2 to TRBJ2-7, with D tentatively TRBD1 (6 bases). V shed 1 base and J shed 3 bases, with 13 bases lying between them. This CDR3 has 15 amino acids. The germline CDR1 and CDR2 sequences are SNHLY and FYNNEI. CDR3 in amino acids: CASSEVGVQGYEQYF. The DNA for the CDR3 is TGTGCCAGCAGTGAAGTGGGGGTACAGGGCTACGAGCAGTACTTC.

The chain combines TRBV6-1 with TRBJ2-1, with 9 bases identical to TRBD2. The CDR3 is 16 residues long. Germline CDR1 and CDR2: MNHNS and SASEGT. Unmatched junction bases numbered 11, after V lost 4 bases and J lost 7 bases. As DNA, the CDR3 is TGTGCCAGCAGTGCTAACGGGGCGGGAGGGTGGAATGAGCAGTTCTTC. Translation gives CASSANGAGGWNEQFF.

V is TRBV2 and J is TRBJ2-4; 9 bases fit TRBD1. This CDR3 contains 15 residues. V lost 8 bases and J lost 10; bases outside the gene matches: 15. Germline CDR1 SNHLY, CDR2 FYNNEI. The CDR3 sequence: CASEIQGALRDIQYF. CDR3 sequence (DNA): TGTGCCAGCGAAATACAGGGGGCCCTTAGGGATATTCAGTACTTC.

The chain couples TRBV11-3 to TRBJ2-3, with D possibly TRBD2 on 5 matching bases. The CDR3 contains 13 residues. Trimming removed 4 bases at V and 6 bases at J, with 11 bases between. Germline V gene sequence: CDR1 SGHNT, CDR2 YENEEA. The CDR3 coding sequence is TGTGCCAGCAGCTGGACCCAGCGGGATACGCAGTATTTT. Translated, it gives CASSWTQRDTQYF.

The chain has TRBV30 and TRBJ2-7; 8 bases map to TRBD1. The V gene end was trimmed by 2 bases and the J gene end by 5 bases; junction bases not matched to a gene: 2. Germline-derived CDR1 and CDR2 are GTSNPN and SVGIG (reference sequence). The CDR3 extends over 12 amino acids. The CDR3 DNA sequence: TGTGCCTGGAGTTCGGACAGGGACGAGCAGTACTTC. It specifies CAWSSDRDEQYF.

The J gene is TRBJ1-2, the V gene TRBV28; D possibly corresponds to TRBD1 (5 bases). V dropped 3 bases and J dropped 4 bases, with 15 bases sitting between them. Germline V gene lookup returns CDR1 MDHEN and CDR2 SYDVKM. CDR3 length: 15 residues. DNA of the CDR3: TGTGCCAGCAGTTTGTCGGACGGGACTACCTATGGCTACACCTTC. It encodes CASSLSDGTTYGYTF.

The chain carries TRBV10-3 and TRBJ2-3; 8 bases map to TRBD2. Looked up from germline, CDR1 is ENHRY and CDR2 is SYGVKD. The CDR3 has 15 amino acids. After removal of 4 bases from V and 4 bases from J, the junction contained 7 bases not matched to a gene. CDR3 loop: CAISGQRESPDTQYF. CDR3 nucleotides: TGTGCCATCAGTGGCCAGCGGGAGTCGCCAGATACGCAGTATTTT.

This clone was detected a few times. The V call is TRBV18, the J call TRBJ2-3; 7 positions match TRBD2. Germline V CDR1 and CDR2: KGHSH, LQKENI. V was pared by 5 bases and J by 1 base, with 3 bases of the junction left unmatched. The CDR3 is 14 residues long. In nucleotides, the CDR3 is TGTGCCAGCTCAACCCTAGCGGGCACAGATACGCAGTATTTT. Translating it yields CASSTLAGTDTQYF.

The CDR3 DNA sequence: TGTGCCAGCAAGAGCCAGCCCTACAATCAGCCCCAGCATTTT. As protein: CASKSQPYNQPQHF. The gene calls are TRBV28 and TRBJ1-5; no clear D gene. The CDR3 runs 14 residues. The ends were cut back, 7 bases at V and 3 bases at J, with 13 bases in the middle. Germline lookup yields CDR1 MDHEN and CDR2 SYDVKM.

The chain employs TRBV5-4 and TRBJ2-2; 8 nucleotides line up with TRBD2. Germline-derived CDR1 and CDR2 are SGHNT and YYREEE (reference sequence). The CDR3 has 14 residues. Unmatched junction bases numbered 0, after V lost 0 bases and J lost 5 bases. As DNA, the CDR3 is TGTGCCAGCAGCTTGGAGCGGGAGACCGGGGAGCTGTTTTTT. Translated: CASSLERETGELFF.

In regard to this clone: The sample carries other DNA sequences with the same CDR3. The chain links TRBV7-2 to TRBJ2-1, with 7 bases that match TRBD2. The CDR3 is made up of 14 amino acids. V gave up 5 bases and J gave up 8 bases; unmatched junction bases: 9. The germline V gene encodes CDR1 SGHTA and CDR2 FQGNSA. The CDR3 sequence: CASSVRLGGDEQFF. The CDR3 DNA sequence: TGTGCCAGCAGCGTACGACTGGGGGGGGATGAGCAGTTCTTC.